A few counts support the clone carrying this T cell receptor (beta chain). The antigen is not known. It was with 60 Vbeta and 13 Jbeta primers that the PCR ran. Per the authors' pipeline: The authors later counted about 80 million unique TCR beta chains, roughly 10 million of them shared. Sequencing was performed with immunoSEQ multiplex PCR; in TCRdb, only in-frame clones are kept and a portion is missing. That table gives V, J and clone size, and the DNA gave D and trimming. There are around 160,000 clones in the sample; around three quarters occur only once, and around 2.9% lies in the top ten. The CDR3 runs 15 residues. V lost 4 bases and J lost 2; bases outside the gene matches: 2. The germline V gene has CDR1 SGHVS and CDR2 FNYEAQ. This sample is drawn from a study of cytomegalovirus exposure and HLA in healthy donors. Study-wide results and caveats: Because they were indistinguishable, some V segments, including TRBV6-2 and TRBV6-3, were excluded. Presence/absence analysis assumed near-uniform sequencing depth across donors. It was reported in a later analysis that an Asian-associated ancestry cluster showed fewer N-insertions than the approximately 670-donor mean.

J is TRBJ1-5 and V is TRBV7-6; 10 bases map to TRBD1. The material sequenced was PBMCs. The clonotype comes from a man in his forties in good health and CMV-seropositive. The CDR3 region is CASSSGQGGNQPQHF. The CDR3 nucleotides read TGTGCCAGCAGCTCCGGACAGGGGGGCAATCAGCCCCAGCATTTT.